A single sample is the source of the 4 T cell receptor beta chains below, sequenced in a study of T cell repertoires in cytomegalovirus infection. TCRdb called the reads again in MiXCR, with one record for every CDR3 protein. Of about 320,000 distinct CDR3 sequences listed, more than 8% are singletons. Sequenced input: PBMCs. These receptors originate from a human donor in good health (CMV status not recorded). Some clones in this sample may be carry-over from other donors' samples.

In its sample, this clonotype was seen a few times. The gene calls are TRBV7-2 and TRBJ2-1; D may be TRBD1 or TRBD2 (5 bases each). With 7 bases removed from V and 5 bases from J, the gap between germline ends came to 12 bases. Looked up from germline, CDR1 is SGHTA and CDR2 is FQGNSA. The CDR3 has 13 residues. This CDR3 is CASNRDGNNEQFF. CDR3 nucleotide sequence: TGTGCCAGCAACCGGGACGGCAACAATGAGCAGTTCTTC.

This clonotype was counted ten times or more. Here the CDR3 DNA reads TGTGCCACCAGCAGAGAGATAGGACGGGAGCAGTACTTC. Amino acids: CATSREIGREQYF. The chain joins TRBV15 to TRBJ2-7, with D uncertain. Germline lookup yields CDR1 LNHNV and CDR2 YYDKDF (reference sequence). The CDR3 contains 13 residues. Trimming shortened V by 0 bases and J by 7 bases, and 10 bases separated the two germline ends.

This clonotype was detected only a few times. The chain couples TRBV12-3 or TRBV12-4 to TRBJ1-2; no firm D call. This CDR3 has 14 residues. Trimming cost V 6 bases and J 4 bases, with 15 bases left between them. The CDR3 reads CASSSAGSIYGYTF. CDR3 DNA: TGTGCCAGCAGCTCGGCAGGCAGTATCTATGGCTACACCTTC.

At least ten counts were recorded for this clonotype. The gene calls are TRBV15 and TRBJ1-5; D call uncertain. The V end lost 3 bases, the J end lost 3 bases, and 15 bases lay between the germline ends. This CDR3 is built from 16 residues. CDR1 is LNHNV, CDR2 YYDKDF, per germline (reference sequence). CDR3 nucleotides: TGTGCCACCAGCAGCCTCCGCGGGCTCCACAATCAGCCCCAGCATTTT. It codes for CATSSLRGLHNQPQHF.